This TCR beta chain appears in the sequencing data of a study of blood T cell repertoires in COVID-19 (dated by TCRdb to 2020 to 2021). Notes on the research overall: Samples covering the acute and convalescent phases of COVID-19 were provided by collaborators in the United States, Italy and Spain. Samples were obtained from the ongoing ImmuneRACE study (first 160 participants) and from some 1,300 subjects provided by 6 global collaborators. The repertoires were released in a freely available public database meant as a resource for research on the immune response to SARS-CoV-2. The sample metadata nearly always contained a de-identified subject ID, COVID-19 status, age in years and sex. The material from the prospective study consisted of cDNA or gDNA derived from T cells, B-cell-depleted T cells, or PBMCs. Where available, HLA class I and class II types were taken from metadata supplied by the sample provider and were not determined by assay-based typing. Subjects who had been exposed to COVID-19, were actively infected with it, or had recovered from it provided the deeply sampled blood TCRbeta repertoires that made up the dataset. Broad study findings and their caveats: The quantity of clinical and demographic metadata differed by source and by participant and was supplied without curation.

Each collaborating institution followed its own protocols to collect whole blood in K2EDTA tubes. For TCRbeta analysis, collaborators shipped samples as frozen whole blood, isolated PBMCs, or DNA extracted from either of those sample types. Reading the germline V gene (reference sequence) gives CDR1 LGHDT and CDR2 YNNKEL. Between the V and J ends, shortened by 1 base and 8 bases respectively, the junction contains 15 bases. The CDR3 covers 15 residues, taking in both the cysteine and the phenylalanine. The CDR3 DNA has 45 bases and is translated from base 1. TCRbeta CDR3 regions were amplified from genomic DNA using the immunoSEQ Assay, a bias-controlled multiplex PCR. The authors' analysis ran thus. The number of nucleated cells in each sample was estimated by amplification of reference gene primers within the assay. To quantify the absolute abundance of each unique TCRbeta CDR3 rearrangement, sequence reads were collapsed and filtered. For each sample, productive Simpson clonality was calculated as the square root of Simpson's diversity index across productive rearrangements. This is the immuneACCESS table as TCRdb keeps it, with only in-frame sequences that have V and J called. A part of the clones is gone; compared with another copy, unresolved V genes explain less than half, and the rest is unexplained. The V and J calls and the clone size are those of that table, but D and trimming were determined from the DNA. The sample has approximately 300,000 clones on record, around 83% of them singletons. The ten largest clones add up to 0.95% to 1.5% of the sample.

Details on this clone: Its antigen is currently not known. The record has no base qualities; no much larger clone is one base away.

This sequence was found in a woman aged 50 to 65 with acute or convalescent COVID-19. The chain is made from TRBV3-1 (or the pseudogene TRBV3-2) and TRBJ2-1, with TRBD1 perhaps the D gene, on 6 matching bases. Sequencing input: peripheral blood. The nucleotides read TGTGCCAGCAGCCAAGCGATGGGGGCCACGTATGAGCAGTTCTTC. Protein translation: CASSQAMGATYEQFF.